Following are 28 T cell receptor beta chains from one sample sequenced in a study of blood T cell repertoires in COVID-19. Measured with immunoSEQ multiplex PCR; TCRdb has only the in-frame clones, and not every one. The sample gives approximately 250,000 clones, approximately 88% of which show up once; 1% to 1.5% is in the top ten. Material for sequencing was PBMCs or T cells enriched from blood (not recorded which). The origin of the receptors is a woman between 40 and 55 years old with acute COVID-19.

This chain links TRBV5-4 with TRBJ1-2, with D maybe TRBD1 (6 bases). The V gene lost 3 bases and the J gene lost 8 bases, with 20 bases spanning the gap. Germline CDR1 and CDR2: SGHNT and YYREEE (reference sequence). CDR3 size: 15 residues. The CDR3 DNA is TGTGCCAGCAGCTGGCAATATCGGGGGGCTCTCGGCTACACCTTC. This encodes CASSWQYRGALGYTF.

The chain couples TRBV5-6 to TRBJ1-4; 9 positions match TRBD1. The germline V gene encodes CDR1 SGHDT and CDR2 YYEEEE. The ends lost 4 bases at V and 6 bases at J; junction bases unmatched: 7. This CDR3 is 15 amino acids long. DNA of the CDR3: TGTGCCAGCAGCCAAACAGGGGGCGGTGATGAAAAACTGTTTTTT. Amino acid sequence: CASSQTGGGDEKLFF.

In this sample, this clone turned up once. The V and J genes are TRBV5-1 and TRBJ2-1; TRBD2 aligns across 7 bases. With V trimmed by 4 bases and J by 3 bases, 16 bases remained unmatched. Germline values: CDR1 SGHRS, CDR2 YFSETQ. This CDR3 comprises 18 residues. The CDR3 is CASSHPPRLADGYNEQFF. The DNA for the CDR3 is TGCGCCAGCAGCCACCCACCACGACTAGCCGACGGCTACAATGAGCAGTTCTTC.

CDR3 residues: CASSCLADFYEQYV. The CDR3 coding sequence is TGTGCCAGCAGTTGTCTAGCCGACTTTTACGAGCAGTACGTC. The chain uses TRBV27 and TRBJ2-7, with D possibly being TRBD2 (5 bases). The V gene's germline CDR1 is MNHEY and CDR2 SMNVEV (reference sequence). CDR3 length equals 14 residues. V lost 4 bases and J 4 bases, leaving 14 bases between the germline ends.

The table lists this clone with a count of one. The CDR3 loop reads CASSPRTGGRETQYF. DNA of the CDR3: TGTGCCAGCTCACCCCGGACAGGAGGCCGGGAGACCCAGTACTTC. J is TRBJ2-5 and V is TRBV18, with 7 bases fitting TRBD1. Per germline, CDR1 KGHSH and CDR2 LQKENI. Unmatched junction bases numbered 9, after V lost 3 bases and J lost 5 bases. CDR3 size: 15 residues.

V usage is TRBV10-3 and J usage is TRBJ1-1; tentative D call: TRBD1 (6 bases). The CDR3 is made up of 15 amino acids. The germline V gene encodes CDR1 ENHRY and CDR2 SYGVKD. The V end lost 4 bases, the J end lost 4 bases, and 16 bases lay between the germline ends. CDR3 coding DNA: TGTGCCATCAGTGGGTTAAGAGGGGGGGTCACTGAAGCTTTCTTT. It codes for CAISGLRGGVTEAFF.

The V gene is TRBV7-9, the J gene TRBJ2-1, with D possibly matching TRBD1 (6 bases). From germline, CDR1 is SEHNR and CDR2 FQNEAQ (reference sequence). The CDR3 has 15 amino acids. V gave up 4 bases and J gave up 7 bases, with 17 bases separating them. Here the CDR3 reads CASSSKTGYQNEQFF. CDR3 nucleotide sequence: TGTGCCAGCAGCTCAAAAACAGGGTACCAAAATGAGCAGTTCTTC.

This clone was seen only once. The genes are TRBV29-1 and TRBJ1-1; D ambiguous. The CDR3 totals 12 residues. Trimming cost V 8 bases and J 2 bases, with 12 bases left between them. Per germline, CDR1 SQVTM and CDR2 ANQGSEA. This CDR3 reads CSTRRVNTEAFF. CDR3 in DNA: TGCAGCACCCGGCGGGTTAACACTGAAGCTTTCTTT.

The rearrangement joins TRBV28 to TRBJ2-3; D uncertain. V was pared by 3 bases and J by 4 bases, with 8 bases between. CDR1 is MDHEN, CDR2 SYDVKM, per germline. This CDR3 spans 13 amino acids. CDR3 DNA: TGTGCCAGCAGTTTCAGGCTGTCAGATACGCAGTATTTT. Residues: CASSFRLSDTQYF. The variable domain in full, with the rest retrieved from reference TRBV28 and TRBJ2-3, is DVKVTQSSRYLVKRTGEKVFLECVQDMDHENMFWYRQDPGLGLRLIYFSYDVKMKEKGDIPEGYSVSREKKERFSLILESASTNQTSMYLCASSFRLSDTQYFGPGTRLTVL.

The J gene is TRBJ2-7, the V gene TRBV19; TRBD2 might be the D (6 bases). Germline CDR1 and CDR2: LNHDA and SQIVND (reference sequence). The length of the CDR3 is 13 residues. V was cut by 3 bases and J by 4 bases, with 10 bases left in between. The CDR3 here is CASSMEGTYEQYF. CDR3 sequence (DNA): TGTGCCAGTAGTATGGAGGGCACTTACGAGCAGTACTTC.

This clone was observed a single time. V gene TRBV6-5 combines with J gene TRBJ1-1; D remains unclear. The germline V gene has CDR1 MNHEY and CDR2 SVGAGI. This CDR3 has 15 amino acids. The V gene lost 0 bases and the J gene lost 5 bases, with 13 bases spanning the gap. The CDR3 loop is CASSYSTGIVTEAFF. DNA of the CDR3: TGTGCCAGCAGTTACTCGACGGGGATCGTAACTGAAGCTTTCTTT.

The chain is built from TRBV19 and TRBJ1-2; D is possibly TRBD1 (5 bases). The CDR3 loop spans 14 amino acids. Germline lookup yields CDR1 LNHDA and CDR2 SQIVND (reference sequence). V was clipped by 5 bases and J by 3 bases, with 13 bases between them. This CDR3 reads CASSAQGVHYGYTF. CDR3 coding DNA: TGTGCCAGTAGTGCCCAAGGGGTTCACTATGGCTACACCTTC.

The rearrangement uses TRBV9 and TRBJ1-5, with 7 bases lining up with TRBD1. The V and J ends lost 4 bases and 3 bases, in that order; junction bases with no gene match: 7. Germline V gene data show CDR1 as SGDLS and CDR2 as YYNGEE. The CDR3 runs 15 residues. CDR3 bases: TGTGCCAGCAGCTTAGACGGGACAGACAATCAGCCCCAGCATTTT. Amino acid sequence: CASSLDGTDNQPQHF.

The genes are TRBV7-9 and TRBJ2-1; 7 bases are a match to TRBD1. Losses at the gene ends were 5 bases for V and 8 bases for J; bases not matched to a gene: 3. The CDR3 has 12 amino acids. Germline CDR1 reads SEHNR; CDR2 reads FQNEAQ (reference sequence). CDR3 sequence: CASSPTGYEQFF. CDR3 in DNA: TGTGCCAGCAGCCCGACAGGGTATGAGCAGTTCTTC.

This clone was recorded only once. The CDR3, as DNA: TGTGCCATCAGTGAAAACAGGAACTATGGCTACACCTTC. Translating gives CAISENRNYGYTF. V and J are TRBV10-3 and TRBJ1-2; D may be TRBD1 (5 bases). CDR1 is ENHRY and CDR2 is SYGVKD in the germline V gene. This CDR3 spans 13 amino acids. Trimming shortened V by 3 bases and J by 2 bases, and 7 bases separated the two germline ends.

CDR3 amino acids: CASSAAAGGDGAFF. For the CDR3, the DNA is TGTGCCAGCAGCGCAGCCGCAGGGGGCGACGGGGCTTTCTTT. This sequence joins TRBV7-9 and TRBJ1-1, with 8 nucleotides matching TRBD1. Germline CDR1 reads SEHNR; CDR2 reads FQNEAQ (reference sequence). This CDR3 has 14 amino acids. The ends lost 5 bases at V and 11 bases at J; junction bases unmatched: 13.

CDR3 sequence reads: CASSTLPTDTQYF. The CDR3 bases are TGCGCCAGCAGTACATTACCCACAGATACGCAGTATTTT. The J gene is TRBJ2-3, the V gene TRBV4-1; no firm D call. Germline V gives CDR1 MGHRA, CDR2 YSYEKL. The CDR3 extends over 13 amino acids. V was trimmed by 6 bases and J by 2 bases, leaving 9 bases between them.

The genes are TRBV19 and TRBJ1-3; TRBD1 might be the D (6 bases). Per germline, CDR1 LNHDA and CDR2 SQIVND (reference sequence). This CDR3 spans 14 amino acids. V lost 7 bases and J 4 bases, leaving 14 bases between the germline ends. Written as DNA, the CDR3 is TGTGCCAGTACGGAAACAGGGTGGGGAAACACCATATATTTT. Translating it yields CASTETGWGNTIYF.

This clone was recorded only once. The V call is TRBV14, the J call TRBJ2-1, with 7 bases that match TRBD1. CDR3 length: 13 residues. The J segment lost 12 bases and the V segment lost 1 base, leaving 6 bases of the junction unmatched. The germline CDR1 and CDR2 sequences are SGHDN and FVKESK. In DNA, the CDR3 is TGTGCCAGCAGCCAAGGATCTACAGGGGTGCAGTTCTTC. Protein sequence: CASSQGSTGVQFF.

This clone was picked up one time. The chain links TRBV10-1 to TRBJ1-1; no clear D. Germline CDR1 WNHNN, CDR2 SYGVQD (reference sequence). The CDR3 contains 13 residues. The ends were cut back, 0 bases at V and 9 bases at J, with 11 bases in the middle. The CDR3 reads CASSESTGLQAFF. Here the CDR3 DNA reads TGCGCCAGCAGTGAGTCGACGGGGTTGCAAGCTTTCTTT.

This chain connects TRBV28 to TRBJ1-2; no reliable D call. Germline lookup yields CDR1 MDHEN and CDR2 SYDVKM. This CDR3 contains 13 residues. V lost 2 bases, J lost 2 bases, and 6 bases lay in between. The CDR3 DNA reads TGTGCCAGCAGTTTAACCGGGAACTATGGCTACACCTTC. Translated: CASSLTGNYGYTF.

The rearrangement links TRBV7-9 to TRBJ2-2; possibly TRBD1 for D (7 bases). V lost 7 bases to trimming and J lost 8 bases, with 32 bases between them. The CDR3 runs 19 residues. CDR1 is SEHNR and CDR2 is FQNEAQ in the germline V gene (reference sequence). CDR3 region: CASTRASVGGQTILGELFF. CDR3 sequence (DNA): TGTGCCAGCACTCGGGCGAGTGTCGGGGGACAGACGATTTTAGGGGAGCTGTTTTTT.

In nucleotides, the CDR3 is TGTGCCAGCAACCCCCCGGGACAGGGGAACGAGACCCAGTACTTC. It yields the protein CASNPPGQGNETQYF. The gene calls are TRBV21-1 and TRBJ2-5; the table's D call, TRBD1, was not checked against the DNA. TRBV21-1 is described as a pseudogene. The CDR3 runs 15 residues.

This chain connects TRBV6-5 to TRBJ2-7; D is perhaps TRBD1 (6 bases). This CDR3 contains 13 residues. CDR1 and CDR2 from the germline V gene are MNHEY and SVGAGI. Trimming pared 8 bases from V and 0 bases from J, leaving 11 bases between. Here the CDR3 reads CASGKQGSYEQYF. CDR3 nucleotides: TGTGCCAGCGGGAAACAGGGCTCCTACGAGCAGTACTTC.

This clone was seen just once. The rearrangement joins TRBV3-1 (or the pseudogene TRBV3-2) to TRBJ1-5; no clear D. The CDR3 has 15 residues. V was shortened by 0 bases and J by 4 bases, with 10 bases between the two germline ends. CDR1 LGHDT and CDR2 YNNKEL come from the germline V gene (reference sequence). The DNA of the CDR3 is TGTGCCAGCAGCCAAGACGGGAGGCGGAATCAGCCCCAGCATTTT. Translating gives CASSQDGRRNQPQHF.

The CDR3 reads CATQPKMVAGGTDTQYF. As DNA, the CDR3 is TGTGCCACCCAGCCGAAAATGGTGGCGGGAGGCACAGATACGCAGTATTTT. This rearrangement joins TRBV28 to TRBJ2-3; 7 positions agree with TRBD2. CDR1 and CDR2 (germline): MDHEN, SYDVKM. This CDR3 spans 17 amino acids. V was pared by 10 bases and J by 1 base, with 17 bases of the junction left unmatched.

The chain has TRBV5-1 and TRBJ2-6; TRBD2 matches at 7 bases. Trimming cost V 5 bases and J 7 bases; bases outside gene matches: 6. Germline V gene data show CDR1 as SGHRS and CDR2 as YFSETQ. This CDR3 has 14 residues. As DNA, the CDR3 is TGCGCCAGCAGTCGGGAGGATGGAGCCAACGTCCTGACTTTC. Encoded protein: CASSREDGANVLTF.

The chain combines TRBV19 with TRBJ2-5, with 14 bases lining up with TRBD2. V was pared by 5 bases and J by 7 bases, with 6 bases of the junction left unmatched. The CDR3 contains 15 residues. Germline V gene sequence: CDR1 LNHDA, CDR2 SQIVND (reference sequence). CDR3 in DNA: TGTGCCAGTAGTTTAGGACTAGCGGGAGGAAGGACCCAGTACTTC. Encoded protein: CASSLGLAGGRTQYF.